The 29 T cell receptor beta chains in this list originate from one sample, sequenced in a study of T cell repertoires in cytomegalovirus infection. The antigens these receptors bind are not known. TCRdb reanalysed the reads using MiXCR and keeps one entry per CDR3 protein. The table has approximately 910,000 distinct CDR3 sequences, around 32% seen once. Sequences were derived from cultured CD8+ T cells from PBMCs, sampled from culture after CMV antigen stimulation. These receptors all stem from a human donor in good health (CMV status not recorded). Some clones in this sample may be carry-over from other donors' samples.

The chain recombines TRBV6-6 with TRBJ2-7; the match to TRBD1 covers 8 bases. Germline V lookup: CDR1 MNHNY, CDR2 SVGAGI (reference sequence). After removal of 5 bases from V and 0 bases from J, the junction contained 6 bases not matched to a gene. This CDR3 is built from 15 residues. In nucleotides, the CDR3 is TGTGCCAGCAGTGCCTGGACAGGGAGCTCCTACGAGCAGTACGTC. Protein product: CASSAWTGSSYEQYV.

In this sample, this clonotype turned up a few times. The CDR3 DNA sequence: TGTGCCAGCAGTCCGAGGGGGGGCCATCAGCCCCAGCATTTT. Its translation: CASSPRGGHQPQHF. V usage is TRBV12-3 or TRBV12-4 and J usage is TRBJ1-5; a weak D match, TRBD1 (6 bases). This CDR3 has 14 residues. The ends were cut back, 5 bases at V and 5 bases at J, with 13 bases in the middle.

In DNA, the CDR3 is TGCAGTGCTAGCGTCCCCGGGGGGGCTTTCAACGAGCAGTACTTC. This sequence encodes CSASVPGGAFNEQYF. This chain connects TRBV20-1 to TRBJ2-7, with 8 positions matching TRBD2. Germline-derived CDR1 and CDR2 are DFQATT and SNEGSKA (reference sequence). The CDR3 contains 15 residues. After removal of 3 bases from V and 5 bases from J, the junction contained 12 bases not matched to a gene.

The rearrangement uses TRBV5-1 and TRBJ2-1, with TRBD1 matching over 11 bases. This CDR3 region has 20 residues. J gave up 1 base and V 3 bases, and 15 bases lay outside the gene matches. The germline V gene has CDR1 SGHRS and CDR2 YFSETQ. The CDR3 loop is CASSSSGQGVITFSYNEQFF. The CDR3 coding sequence is TGCGCCAGCAGCTCTTCGGGACAGGGGGTTATTACATTTTCCTACAATGAGCAGTTCTTC. Complete variable domain (other parts from reference TRBV5-1 and TRBJ2-1): KAGVTQTPRYLIKTRGQQVTLSCSPISGHRSVSWYQQTPGQGLQFLFEYFSETQRNKGNFPGRFSGRQFSNSRSEMNVSTLELGDSALYLCASSSSGQGVITFSYNEQFFGPGTRLTVL.

This sequence joins TRBV6-1 and TRBJ2-7, with 8 bases matching TRBD1. CDR1 and CDR2 (germline): MNHNS, SASEGT. This CDR3 is built from 15 residues. The ends lost 2 bases at V and 3 bases at J; junction bases unmatched: 6. In DNA, the CDR3 is TGTGCCAGCAGTGAATACCAGGGGGCAAACTACGAGCAGTACGTC. The encoded protein is CASSEYQGANYEQYV.

Ten or more counts support this clonotype. The chain links TRBV12-3 or TRBV12-4 to TRBJ2-2; 7 nucleotides match TRBD2. This CDR3 region has 17 residues. With 4 bases clipped from V and 5 bases from J, the junction kept 13 bases outside the gene matches. The CDR3 bases are TGTGCCAGCAGTTCGTTTTCCGGGACTATCATTACCGGGGAGCTGTTTTTT. The encoded protein is CASSSFSGTIITGELFF.

This chain uses TRBV12-5 with TRBJ2-5; the D gene could be TRBD1 or TRBD2 (5 bases each). CDR3 length equals 16 residues. V was shortened by 2 bases and J by 5 bases, with 18 bases between the two germline ends. Germline V CDR1 and CDR2: LGHNT, FRNRAP. This CDR3 is CASGLPPGPKGETQYF. The CDR3 DNA reads TGTGCTAGTGGTTTGCCCCCGGGACCCAAAGGGGAGACCCAGTACTTC. Using reference TRBV12-5 and TRBJ2-5 for the parts outside the CDR3, the full variable domain is DARVTQTPRHKVTEMGQEVTMRCQPILGHNTVFWYRQTMMQGLELLAYFRNRAPLDDSGMPKDRFSAEMPDATLATLKIQPSEPRDSAVYFCASGLPPGPKGETQYFGPGTRLLVL.

This clonotype came up many times. J is TRBJ2-3 and V is TRBV11-3; 10 nucleotides align to TRBD2. V lost 0 bases, J lost 3 bases, and 3 bases stayed unmatched. The germline CDR1 and CDR2 sequences are SGHNT and YENEEA. This CDR3 spans 16 amino acids. Here the CDR3 DNA reads TGTGCCAGCAGCTTAGATGGACTAGCGGAGACAGATACGCAGTATTTT. This sequence encodes CASSLDGLAETDTQYF.

This clonotype was detected ten times or more. This chain joins TRBV7-6 and TRBJ1-4; 7 bases are a match to TRBD1. CDR1 SGHVS and CDR2 FNYEAQ come from the germline V gene. V gave up 5 bases and J gave up 8 bases; unmatched junction bases: 17. CDR3 length equals 17 residues. CDR3 bases: TGTGCCAGCAGCCCGTCTATTGGGACAGTGTCTTGGGAAAAACTGTTTTTT. Encoded protein: CASSPSIGTVSWEKLFF.

Concerning this clonotype: This may be a read error: a much more frequent sequence differs by one nucleotide. The J gene is TRBJ1-1, the V gene TRBV5-6, with no clear D. V lost 3 bases and J 5 bases, leaving 8 bases between the germline ends. The germline gives CDR1 SGHDT, CDR2 YYEEEE. This CDR3 region has 12 residues. The CDR3 bases are TGTGCCAGCAGCTCGCCTAGTACTGAAGCTTTCTTT. This sequence encodes CASSSPSTEAFF.

This clonotype was observed a handful of times. The J gene is TRBJ2-3, the V gene TRBV4-3, with a weak D call TRBD1 (5 bases). This CDR3 has 15 residues. Trimming cost V 1 base and J 0 bases, with 8 bases left between them. CDR1 and CDR2 (germline): LGHNA, YSLEER. The CDR3 is CASSQGTLSTDTQYF. The CDR3 region has the DNA TGCGCCAGCAGCCAAGGGACACTTAGCACAGATACGCAGTATTTT.

This clonotype was seen only a few times. The chain's CDR3 is CASSSGTGIIYNEQFF. The DNA for the CDR3 is TGTGCCAGCAGCTCTGGGACAGGGATCATCTACAATGAGCAGTTCTTC. This chain joins TRBV7-6 and TRBJ2-1; 9 bases are shared with TRBD1. V shed 4 bases and J 3 bases; nucleotides not matched to a gene: 7. The CDR3 is 16 residues long. CDR1 and CDR2 (germline): SGHVS, FNYEAQ.

This clonotype has a count of ten or more. This chain joins TRBV7-2 and TRBJ2-3; D gene unclear. Germline CDR1 reads SGHTA; CDR2 reads FQGNSA. V was clipped by 4 bases and J by 7 bases, with 21 bases between them. The CDR3 is 16 amino acids. The CDR3 region is CASSSPQESASNTQYF. For the CDR3, the DNA is TGTGCCAGCAGCTCCCCCCAGGAGTCCGCCTCAAATACGCAGTATTTT.

This clonotype was observed a few times. The chain combines TRBV6-1 with TRBJ1-1, with a tentative D call TRBD1 (6 bases). The CDR3 has 14 residues. Germline V gives CDR1 MNHNS, CDR2 SASEGT. V was clipped by 2 bases and J by 1 base, with 8 bases between them. The CDR3 loop is CASSEPGANTEAFF. CDR3 DNA: TGTGCCAGCAGTGAACCGGGGGCGAACACTGAAGCTTTCTTT.

This clonotype was observed a handful of times. The chain recombines TRBV28 with TRBJ1-5; TRBD1 aligns across 8 bases. Trimming removed 1 base from V and 5 bases from J; junction bases left unmatched: 7. The CDR3 length is 16 residues. CDR1 and CDR2 from the germline V gene are MDHEN and SYDVKM. Here the CDR3 reads CASSLSGQGGHQPQHF. The DNA of the CDR3 is TGTGCCAGCAGTTTATCCGGACAGGGAGGGCATCAGCCCCAGCATTTT.

The rearrangement joins TRBV4-3 to TRBJ2-7; TRBD2 aligns across 12 bases. This CDR3 has 19 amino acids. V was pared by 2 bases and J by 0 bases, with 11 bases of the junction left unmatched. Germline V gene lookup returns CDR1 LGHNA and CDR2 YSLEER. This CDR3 is CASSQKATSGGLRSYEQYV. The CDR3 bases are TGCGCCAGCAGCCAAAAGGCGACTAGCGGGGGACTACGCTCCTACGAGCAGTACGTC.

The chain combines TRBV12-3 or TRBV12-4 with TRBJ2-7; D is unresolved. Trimming shortened V by 10 bases and J by 0 bases, and 25 bases separated the two germline ends. The CDR3 is 17 amino acids. CDR3 bases: TGTGCCAACAATCACGACTCCCAGGTCCATTCCTCCTACGAGCAGTACTTC. Its translation: CANNHDSQVHSSYEQYF.

The V call is TRBV12-3 or TRBV12-4, the J call TRBJ2-5; 11 bases fit TRBD2. There are 15 residues in the CDR3. The trim removed 6 bases at V and 4 bases at J, leaving 7 bases unmatched. CDR3 bases: TGTGCCAGCAGAGATAGCGGGGGGGCCGTAGAGACCCAGTACTTC. The encoded protein is CASRDSGGAVETQYF.

The chain is built from TRBV7-2 and TRBJ1-1, with D unclear. CDR3 length: 11 residues. Germline CDR1 reads SGHTA; CDR2 reads FQGNSA. Trimming cost V 1 base and J 6 bases, with 3 bases left between them. The CDR3 spells CASSLDPEAFF. Written as DNA, the CDR3 is TGTGCCAGCAGCTTAGACCCTGAAGCTTTCTTT.

Of note for this clonotype: This may stem from a read error, because a much larger clone lies one nucleotide away. The genes are TRBV7-2 and TRBJ2-3; the match to TRBD2 covers 10 bases. Germline lookup yields CDR1 SGHTA and CDR2 FQGNSA. The CDR3 sequence is 16 residues long. CDR3 loop: CVSSPTSGGVIDTQYF. For the CDR3, the DNA is TGTGTCAGCAGCCCTACGAGCGGGGGGGTGATAGATACGCAGTATTTT. The whole variable domain, remainder taken from reference TRBV7-2 and TRBJ2-3, is GAGVSQSPSNKVTEKGKDVELRCDPISGHTALYWYRQSLGQGLEFLIYFQGNSAPDKSGLPSDRFSAERTGGSVSTLTIQRTQQEDSAVYLCVSSPTSGGVIDTQYFGPGTRLTVL.

The chain joins TRBV5-8 to TRBJ2-1; D gene uncertain. Trimming removed 1 base from V and 7 bases from J, with 12 bases in between. This CDR3 contains 14 residues. CDR1 is SGHTS, CDR2 YDEGEE, per germline. The CDR3 sequence: CASSLLIVGNEQFF. For the CDR3, the DNA is TGTGCCAGCAGCTTGCTTATAGTGGGAAATGAGCAGTTCTTC.

V gene TRBV11-1 combines with J gene TRBJ2-7, with TRBD1 identical over 7 bases. The CDR3 contains 13 residues. V shed 7 bases and J 3 bases; nucleotides not matched to a gene: 6. Germline-derived CDR1 and CDR2 are SGHAT and FQDESV (reference sequence). The CDR3 DNA reads as TGTGCCAGCACGAGGGGGCTCATCTACGAGCAGTACTTC. It translates to CASTRGLIYEQYF.

This clonotype was counted a few times. The chain links TRBV7-6 to TRBJ2-3; D is unclear. V was shortened by 4 bases and J by 0 bases, with 14 bases between the two germline ends. This CDR3 region has 16 residues. Per the germline V gene, CDR1 is SGHVS and CDR2 is FNYEAQ. The CDR3 here is CASSSSSSPSTDTQYF. CDR3 nucleotides: TGTGCCAGCAGCTCTTCGTCTTCTCCCAGCACAGATACGCAGTATTTT. Full variable domain (missing parts from reference TRBV7-6 and TRBJ2-3): GAGVSQSPRYKVTKRGQDVALRCDPISGHVSLYWYRQALGQGPEFLTYFNYEAQQDKSGLPNDRFSAERPEGSISTLTIQRTEQRDSAMYRCASSSSSSPSTDTQYFGPGTRLTVL.

Here the CDR3 DNA reads TGTGCCAGTAGTCTCGCGCGAGGACCGAGCACAGATACGCAGTATTTT. Translating it yields CASSLARGPSTDTQYF. The chain recombines TRBV19 with TRBJ2-3; D unclear. The CDR3 consists of 16 residues. Germline V lookup: CDR1 LNHDA, CDR2 SQIVND (reference sequence). Trimming shortened V by 5 bases and J by 0 bases, and 15 bases separated the two germline ends.

The chain uses TRBV5-8 and TRBJ2-2, with no clear D. The ends were cut back, 0 bases at V and 3 bases at J, with 6 bases in the middle. This CDR3 is built from 14 residues. In germline, CDR1 is SGHTS, CDR2 YDEGEE. This chain's CDR3 is CASSLGSDTGELFF. The CDR3 DNA is TGTGCCAGCAGCTTGGGGTCGGACACCGGGGAGCTGTTTTTT.

DNA of the CDR3: TGCGCCAGCAGCCAAGATCCTTTGGGACAGGAATTACGCACAGATACGCAGTATTTT. This gives the protein CASSQDPLGQELRTDTQYF. V usage is TRBV4-3 and J usage is TRBJ2-3, with TRBD1 matching over 8 bases. The V gene's germline CDR1 is LGHNA and CDR2 YSLEER. The V segment lost 0 bases and the J segment 1 base; nucleotides outside the gene matches: 12. This CDR3 region has 19 residues.

This clonotype has a count of ten or more. One end of the junction fails to match germline, which may point to a read error. The chain employs TRBV4-1 and TRBJ2-1; D not resolved. CDR3 size: 11 residues. Germline loops: CDR1 MGHRA, CDR2 YSYEKL. The CDR3 sequence: CASSQNNEQFF. DNA of the CDR3: TGTGCCAGCAGCCAAAACAATGAGCAGTTCTTC.

As DNA, the CDR3 is TGTGCCAGCAGTTTTAGGTTGGGAGTCACTGAAGCTTTCTTT. The encoded protein is CASSFRLGVTEAFF. The chain uses TRBV12-3 or TRBV12-4 and TRBJ1-1; unclear D gene. The CDR3 is made up of 14 amino acids. Trimming stripped 3 bases from V and 4 bases from J, with 12 bases between.

The rearrangement uses TRBV27 and TRBJ2-7; D ambiguous. There are 14 residues in the CDR3. V lost 5 bases and J lost 2, with 13 bases in between. Per the germline V gene, CDR1 is MNHEY and CDR2 is SMNVEV (reference sequence). This chain's CDR3 is CASSTTSSPYEQYF. CDR3 DNA sequence: TGTGCCAGCAGTACGACGAGTTCCCCCTACGAGCAGTACTTC.